The rows below give T cell receptor beta chains drawn from one sample of a study of Tregs in tolerant kidney transplant recipients. Assay: immunoSEQ multiplex PCR; the TCRdb copy retains only in-frame clones and omits some. Here the sample spans about 240,000 clones, roughly 84% being singletons. Material: CD4+ T cells from blood. These receptors originate from a human donor in good health. The CDR3 runs from the conserved cysteine through the conserved F or W. The D gene is left open where the match is weak. Size values are once, few and many counts, or a class for expanded clones, and some rows have none.

v_call,j_call,d_call,clone_size,cdr3_aa,cdr3_nt
TRBV15,TRBJ2-3,-,-,CATSRDGLLDTQYF,TGTGCCACCAGCAGAGATGGGTTGCTGGATACGCAGTATTTT
TRBV2,TRBJ2-7,-,-,CASSTNGDEQYF,TGTGCCAGCAGTACCAACGGTGACGAGCAGTACTTC
TRBV5-1,TRBJ1-2,TRBD1,-,CASSPAGQRPANYGYTF,TGCGCCAGCAGCCCCGCGGGACAGCGACCGGCTAACTATGGCTACACCTTC
TRBV7-6,TRBJ1-1,-,-,CASSPSRRNTEAFF,TGTGCCAGCAGCCCCTCCCGGAGGAACACTGAAGCTTTCTTT
TRBV7-2,TRBJ1-1,-,-,CASSLRAGWTKGITEAFF,TGTGCCAGCAGCTTACGGGCGGGATGGACCAAGGGGATAACTGAAGCTTTCTTT
TRBV18,TRBJ1-2,-,-,CASSPPEGRFLGYTF,TGTGCCAGCTCACCACCAGAGGGGCGCTTTCTTGGCTACACCTTC
TRBV5-4,TRBJ2-6,-,-,CASSQVRDVLTF,TGTGCCAGCAGCCAAGTCCGGGACGTCCTGACTTTC
TRBV15,TRBJ2-1,-,-,CATSGSAYNEQFF,TGTGCCACTAGTGGTTCAGCGTACAATGAGCAGTTCTTC
TRBV18,TRBJ2-2,-,-,CASSPSGVTNTGELFF,TGTGCCAGCTCACCTTCCGGGGTGACGAACACCGGGGAGCTGTTTTTT
TRBV11-3,TRBJ2-3,TRBD1,few,CASGWDRSTDTQYF,TGTGCCAGCGGGTGGGACAGGAGCACAGATACGCAGTATTTT
TRBV10-3,TRBJ2-1,TRBD2,-,CASRLAGGGYNEQFF,TGTGCCAGCCGACTAGCGGGAGGTGGTTACAATGAGCAGTTCTTC
TRBV6-5,TRBJ2-7,-,few,CASSLLAGSYEQYF,TGTGCCAGCAGTTTACTCGCGGGGTCCTACGAGCAGTACTTC
TRBV5-4,TRBJ2-5,-,few,CASNRGSQETQYF,TGTGCCAGCAACCGGGGCTCCCAGGAGACCCAGTACTTC
TRBV11-2,TRBJ1-1,TRBD1,-,CASSPDRVGAFF,TGTGCCAGCAGCCCAGACAGGGTTGGAGCTTTCTTT
TRBV20-1,TRBJ1-3,-,few,CSAPLGNTIYF,TGCAGTGCTCCCCTAGGAAACACCATATATTTT
TRBV25-1,TRBJ1-1,-,-,CASSDHLNTEAFF,TGTGCCAGCAGTGATCACTTGAACACTGAAGCTTTCTTT